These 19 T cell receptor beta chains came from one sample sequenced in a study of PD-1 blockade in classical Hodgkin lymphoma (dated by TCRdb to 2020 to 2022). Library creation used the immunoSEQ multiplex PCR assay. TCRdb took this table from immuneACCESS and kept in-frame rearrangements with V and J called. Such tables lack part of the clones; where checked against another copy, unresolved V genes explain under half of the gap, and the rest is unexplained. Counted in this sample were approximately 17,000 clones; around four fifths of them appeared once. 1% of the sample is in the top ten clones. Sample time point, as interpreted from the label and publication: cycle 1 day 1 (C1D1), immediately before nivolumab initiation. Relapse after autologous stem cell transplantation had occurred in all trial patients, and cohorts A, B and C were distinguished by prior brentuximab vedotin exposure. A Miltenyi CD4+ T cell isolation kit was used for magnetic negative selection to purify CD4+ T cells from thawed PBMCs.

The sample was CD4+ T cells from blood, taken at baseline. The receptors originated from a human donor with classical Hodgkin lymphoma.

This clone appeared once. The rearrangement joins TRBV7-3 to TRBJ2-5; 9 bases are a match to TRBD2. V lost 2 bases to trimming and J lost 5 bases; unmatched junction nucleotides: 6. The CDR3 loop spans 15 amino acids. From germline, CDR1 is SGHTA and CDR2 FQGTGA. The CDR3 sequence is CASSLSSGILETQYF. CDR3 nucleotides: TGTGCCAGCAGCTTATCTAGCGGGATATTGGAGACCCAGTACTTC.

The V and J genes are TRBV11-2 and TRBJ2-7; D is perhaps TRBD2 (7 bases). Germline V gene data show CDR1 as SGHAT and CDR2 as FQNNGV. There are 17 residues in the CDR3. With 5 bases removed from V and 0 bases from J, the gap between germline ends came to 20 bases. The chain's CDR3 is CASSARRGGRASYEQYF. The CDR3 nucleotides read TGTGCCAGCAGCGCTAGGAGGGGGGGTCGGGCCTCCTACGAGCAGTACTTC. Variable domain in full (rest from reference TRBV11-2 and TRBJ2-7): EAGVAQSPRYKIIEKRQSVAFWCNPISGHATLYWYQQILGQGPKLLIQFQNNGVVDDSQLPKDRFSAERLKGVDSTLKIQPAKLEDSAVYLCASSARRGGRASYEQYFGPGTRLTVT.

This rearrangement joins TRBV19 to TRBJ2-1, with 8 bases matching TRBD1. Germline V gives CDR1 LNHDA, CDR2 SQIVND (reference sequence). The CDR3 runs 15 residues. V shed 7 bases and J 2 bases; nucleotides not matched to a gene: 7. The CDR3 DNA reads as TGTGCCAGTACCTCCGACAGGGGAACCTACAATGAGCAGTTCTTC. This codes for CASTSDRGTYNEQFF. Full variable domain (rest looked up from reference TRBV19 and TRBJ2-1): DGGITQSPKYLFRKEGQNVTLSCEQNLNHDAMYWYRQDPGQGLRLIYYSQIVNDFQKGDIAEGYSVSREKKESFPLTVTSAQKNPTAFYLCASTSDRGTYNEQFFGPGTRLTVL.

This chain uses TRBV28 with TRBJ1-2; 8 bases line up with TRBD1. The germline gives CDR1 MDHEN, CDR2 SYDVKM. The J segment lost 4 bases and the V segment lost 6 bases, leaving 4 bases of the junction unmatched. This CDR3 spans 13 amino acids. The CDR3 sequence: CASSGTGGYGYTF. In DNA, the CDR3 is TGTGCCAGCAGCGGGACAGGCGGCTATGGCTACACCTTC.

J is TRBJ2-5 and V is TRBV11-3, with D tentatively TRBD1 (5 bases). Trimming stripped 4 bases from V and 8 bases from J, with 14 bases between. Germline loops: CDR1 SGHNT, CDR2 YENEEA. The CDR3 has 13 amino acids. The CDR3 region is CASSSQGGRTQYF. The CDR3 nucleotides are TGTGCCAGCAGCTCCCAGGGTGGCCGTACCCAGTACTTC.

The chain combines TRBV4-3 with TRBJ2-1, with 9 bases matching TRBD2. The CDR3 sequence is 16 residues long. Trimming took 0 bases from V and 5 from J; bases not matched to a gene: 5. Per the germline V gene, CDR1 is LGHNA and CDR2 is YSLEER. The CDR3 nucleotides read TGCGCCAGCAGCCAAGATGTTCTAGCGGGAAACAATGAGCAGTTCTTC. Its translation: CASSQDVLAGNNEQFF.

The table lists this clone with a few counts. CDR3 protein: CASSHDSLNYGYTF. The CDR3 nucleotides read TGTGCCAGTAGTCATGACAGCCTTAACTATGGCTACACCTTC. The rearrangement joins TRBV19 to TRBJ1-2; D might be TRBD1 (5 bases). V gave up 5 bases and J gave up 1 base, with 11 bases separating them. CDR1 is LNHDA and CDR2 is SQIVND in the germline V gene (reference sequence). This CDR3 comprises 14 residues.

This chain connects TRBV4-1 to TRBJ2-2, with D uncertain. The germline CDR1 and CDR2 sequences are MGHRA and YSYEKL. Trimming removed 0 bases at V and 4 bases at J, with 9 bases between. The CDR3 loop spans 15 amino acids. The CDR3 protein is CASSQESVGTGELFF. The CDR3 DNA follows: TGCGCCAGCAGCCAAGAATCCGTCGGCACCGGGGAGCTGTTTTTT.

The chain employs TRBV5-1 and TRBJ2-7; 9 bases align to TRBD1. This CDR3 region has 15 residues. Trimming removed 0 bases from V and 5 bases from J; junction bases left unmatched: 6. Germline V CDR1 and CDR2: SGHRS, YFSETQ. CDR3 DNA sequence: TGCGCCAGCAGCTTGGCGGGACAGGGTCTGGACGAGCAGTACTTC. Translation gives CASSLAGQGLDEQYF.

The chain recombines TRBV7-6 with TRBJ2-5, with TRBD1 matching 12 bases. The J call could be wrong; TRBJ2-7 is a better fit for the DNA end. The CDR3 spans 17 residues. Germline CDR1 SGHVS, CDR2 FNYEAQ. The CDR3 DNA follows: TGTGCCAGCAGCTTAGGAGGGACAGGGGGCATCGGTTACGAGCAGTACTTC. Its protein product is CASSLGGTGGIGYEQYF.

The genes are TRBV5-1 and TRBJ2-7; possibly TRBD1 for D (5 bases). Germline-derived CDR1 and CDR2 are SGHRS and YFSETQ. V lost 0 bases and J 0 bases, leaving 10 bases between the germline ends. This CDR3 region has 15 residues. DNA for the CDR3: TGCGCCAGCAGCTTGGGGGCAGGGTTCTCCTACGAGCAGTACTTC. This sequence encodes CASSLGAGFSYEQYF.

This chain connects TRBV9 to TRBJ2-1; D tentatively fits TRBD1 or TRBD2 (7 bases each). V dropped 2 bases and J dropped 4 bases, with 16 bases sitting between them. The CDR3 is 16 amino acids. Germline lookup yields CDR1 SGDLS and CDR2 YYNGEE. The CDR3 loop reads CASSVAGEGQYNEQFF. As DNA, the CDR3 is TGTGCCAGCAGCGTCGCGGGGGAGGGACAGTACAATGAGCAGTTCTTC.

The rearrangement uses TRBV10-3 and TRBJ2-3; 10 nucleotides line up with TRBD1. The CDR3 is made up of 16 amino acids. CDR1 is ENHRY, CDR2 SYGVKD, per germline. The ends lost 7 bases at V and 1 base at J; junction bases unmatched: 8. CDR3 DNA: TGTGCCATCAAATCCTTGGGGACAGGGGGCACAGATACGCAGTATTTT. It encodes CAIKSLGTGGTDTQYF.

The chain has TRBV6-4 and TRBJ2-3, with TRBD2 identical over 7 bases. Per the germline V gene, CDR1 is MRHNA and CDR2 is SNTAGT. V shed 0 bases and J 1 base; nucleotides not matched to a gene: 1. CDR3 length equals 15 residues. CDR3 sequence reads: CASSDSSGGTDTQYF. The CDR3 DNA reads TGTGCCAGCAGTGACTCGAGCGGGGGCACAGATACGCAGTATTTT.

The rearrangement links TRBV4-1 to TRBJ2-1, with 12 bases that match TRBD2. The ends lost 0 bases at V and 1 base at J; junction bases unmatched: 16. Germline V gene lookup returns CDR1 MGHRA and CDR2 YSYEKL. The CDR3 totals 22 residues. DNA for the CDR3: TGCGCCAGCAGCCAAGATACGCGACTAGCGGGAGTCAAAAGGTATTCCTACAATGAGCAGTTCTTC. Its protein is CASSQDTRLAGVKRYSYNEQFF.

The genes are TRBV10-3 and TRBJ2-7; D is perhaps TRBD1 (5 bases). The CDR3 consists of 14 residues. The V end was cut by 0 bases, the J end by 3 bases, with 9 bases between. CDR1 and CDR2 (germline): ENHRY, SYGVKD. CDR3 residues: CAISESARVYEQYF. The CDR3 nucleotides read TGTGCCATCAGTGAGTCTGCCAGGGTCTACGAGCAGTACTTC.

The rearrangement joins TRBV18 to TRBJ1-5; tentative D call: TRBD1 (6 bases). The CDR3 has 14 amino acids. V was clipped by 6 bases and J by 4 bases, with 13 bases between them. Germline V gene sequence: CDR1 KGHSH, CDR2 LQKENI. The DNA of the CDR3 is TGTGCCAGCTCCCCGGACAGTCTTAATCAGCCCCAGCATTTT. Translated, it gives CASSPDSLNQPQHF.

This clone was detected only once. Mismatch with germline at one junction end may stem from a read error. CDR3: CASSQEAGRNYGYTF. The CDR3, as DNA: TGCGCCAGCAGCCAAGAAGCCGGACGGAACTATGGCTACACCTTC. The chain joins TRBV7-9 to TRBJ1-2; no reliable D call. The germline gives CDR1 SEHNR, CDR2 FQNEAQ (reference sequence). The CDR3 spans 15 residues.

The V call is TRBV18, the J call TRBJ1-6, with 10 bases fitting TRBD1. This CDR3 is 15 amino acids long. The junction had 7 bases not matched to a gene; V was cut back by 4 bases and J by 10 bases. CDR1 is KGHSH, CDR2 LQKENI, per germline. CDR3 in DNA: TGTGCCAGCTCACAGCTAGGACAGGGGGTCTCACCCCTCCACTTT. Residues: CASSQLGQGVSPLHF. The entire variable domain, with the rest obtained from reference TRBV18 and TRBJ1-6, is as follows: NAGVMQNPRHLVRRRGQEARLRCSPMKGHSHVYWYRQLPEEGLKFMVYLQKENIIDESGMPKERFSAEFPKEGPSILRIQQVVRGDSAAYFCASSQLGQGVSPLHFGNGTRLTVT.